Included here is one T cell receptor (beta chain) sequence, with context. The antigen is not known. The entry originates in a study of T cells in Graves' hyperthyroidism and ophthalmopathy. Study-level results: Among thyroid clonotypes expanded above 0.001, most also appeared in blood. A model of 13 V-J pairs discriminated ophthalmopathy from stable hyperthyroidism.

Uncontrolled infections, other autoimmune diseases, pregnancy or lactation led to exclusion of patients. For the diagnoses, clinical symptoms, serum thyroxine and TRAb, thyroid ultrasound and orbital computed tomography were used. Looked up from germline, CDR1 is SGHDN and CDR2 is FVKESK. Losses at the gene ends were 4 bases for V and 7 bases for J; bases not matched to a gene: 13. The CDR3 has 16 amino acids. The investigators amplified TCR beta CDR3 regions from RNA transcripts. TCR CDR3 underwent first-round RT-PCR with the HTBI primer set. TCRdb re-called the multiplex PCR reads with MiXCR, one entry per CDR3 protein. The profile covers roughly 250,000 distinct CDR3 sequences, with 22% appearing a single time and over 55% taken by the ten largest.

This chain uses TRBV14 with TRBJ1-5; 7 bases match TRBD1. The receptor's source is a man in his thirties or forties with Graves' ophthalmopathy. The specimen was blood. CDR3: CASSPPETGMDQPQHF. The CDR3, as DNA: TGTGCCAGCAGCCCGCCGGAGACAGGGATGGACCAGCCCCAGCATTTT.